The TCR beta chain under discussion was sequenced for a study of blood T cell repertoires in COVID-19. Study as a whole: Researchers got acute and convalescent COVID-19 samples from the United States, Italy and Spain.

Generated by immunoSEQ multiplex PCR, the TCRdb table keeps only in-frame clones and is missing some. The table has a few hundred thousand clones, less than 90% seen once. CDR3 length: 16 amino acids. V shed 1 base, J shed 3 bases, and the junction held 5 bases outside the gene matches. Germline V gives CDR1 LGHDT, CDR2 YNNKEL (reference sequence). V gene TRBV3-1 (or the pseudogene TRBV3-2) combines with J gene TRBJ2-2, with 7 bases identical to TRBD2. The sequencing input was peripheral blood. This receptor was taken from a woman aged 55-70 years who had recovered from COVID-19. This CDR3 reads CASSQVAGRDTGELFF. The CDR3 DNA sequence: TGTGCCAGCAGCCAAGTGGCGGGGAGGGACACCGGGGAGCTGTTTTTT.